This TCR beta chain was recovered during a study of cytomegalovirus exposure and HLA in healthy donors. Findings and limits, study-wide: Most observed TCR sequences were rare, whereas some public TCRs were detected in many donors.

In regard to this clone: The target antigen is unknown.

The CDR3 has 15 amino acids. Per the germline V gene, CDR1 is GTSNPN and CDR2 is SVGIG (reference sequence). With V trimmed by 1 base and J by 6 bases, 3 bases remained unmatched. Using immunoSEQ multiplex PCR, the repertoire was profiled, and TCRdb retains in-frame clones only, with some absent. This table holds some 130,000 clones, around nine tenths found once. This TCR was recovered from a woman aged 18-30 years in good health and CMV-seropositive. The material sequenced was PBMCs. The gene calls are TRBV30 and TRBJ2-2; TRBD2 matches at 12 bases. Written as DNA, the CDR3 is TGTGCCTGGAGTGGCCTAGCGGGAGGGGCCGGGGAGCTGTTTTTT. This sequence encodes CAWSGLAGGAGELFF.